This section outlines one T cell receptor (beta chain) sequence together with its context. Its antigen remains unidentified. This sample stems from a study of cytomegalovirus exposure and HLA in healthy donors. Findings and caveats of the study: In an earlier analysis, in fewer than 700 donors, most V segments appeared productive either ~87% or ~30% of the time.

PCR primers comprised 60 Vbeta and 13 Jbeta primers. Some clones are missing from TCRdb's copy, which holds only in-frame ones; the method was immunoSEQ multiplex PCR. The sample records some 160,000 clones, around 80% being singletons. The sequencing sample was made of PBMCs. The sequence came from a male donor in good health and CMV-seronegative.

The CDR3 is CAISRSSGGGGDTQYF. The DNA of the CDR3 is TGTGCCATCAGTAGATCTAGCGGGGGGGGCGGAGATACGCAGTATTTT. The chain joins TRBV10-3 to TRBJ2-3; TRBD2 matches at 12 bases. Unmatched junction bases numbered 8, after V lost 5 bases and J lost 5 bases. The CDR3 sequence is 16 residues long. CDR1 ENHRY and CDR2 SYGVKD come from the germline V gene.